This T cell receptor beta chain was obtained from a study of T cell changes during pregnancy in multiple sclerosis. Germline-derived CDR1 and CDR2 are MNHEY and SVGAGI. This CDR3 is 15 amino acids long. V was clipped by 5 bases and J by 5 bases; unmatched bases: 7. Sequenced by immunoSEQ multiplex PCR; TCRdb stores in-frame clones only, minus some. The profile shows about 15,000 clones, approximately 83% of them singletons. The gene calls are TRBV6-5 and TRBJ2-7; 12 nucleotides match TRBD1. Here the sequenced sample was CD8+ T cells from peripheral blood mononuclear cells, taken in the first trimester of pregnancy. This receptor was taken from a female donor with multiple sclerosis, enrolled in a pregnancy study. CDR3 in DNA: TGTGCCAGCAGTCCCCTGGGACAGGGGGCGGACGAGCAGTACTTC. This translates into CASSPLGQGADEQYF.